The source of this T cell receptor (beta chain) is a study of cytomegalovirus exposure and HLA in healthy donors. Overall study context: Membership in the Caucasian-associated ancestry cluster was found for about 84% of around 380 genotyped donors.

Vbeta (60) and Jbeta (13) primers were used in the PCR. The method was immunoSEQ multiplex PCR; TCRdb's version includes in-frame clones alone and lacks a portion of them. The sample shows 100,000 or so clones, about 63% of them seen only once. This clone was observed a handful of times. Its antigen is not known. Study-level findings and limits: For presence/absence analyses, sequencing depth was assumed to be roughly uniform across donors. In a later analysis, about 17,000 TCR beta sequences were associated with HLA alleles at 0.05 false discovery rate.

The CDR3 consists of 17 residues. J was trimmed by 2 bases and V by 3 bases; bases with no gene match: 6. The germline V gene encodes CDR1 ENHRY and CDR2 SYGVKD. V and J are TRBV10-3 and TRBJ2-1; 11 bases align to TRBD2. The TCR sequence derives from a woman in her twenties or thirties in good health and CMV-seronegative. Sequencing input: PBMCs. CDR3 DNA: TGTGCCATCAGTGAAACTAGCGGGAGTAACCCCTACAATGAGCAGTTCTTC. Amino acids: CAISETSGSNPYNEQFF.